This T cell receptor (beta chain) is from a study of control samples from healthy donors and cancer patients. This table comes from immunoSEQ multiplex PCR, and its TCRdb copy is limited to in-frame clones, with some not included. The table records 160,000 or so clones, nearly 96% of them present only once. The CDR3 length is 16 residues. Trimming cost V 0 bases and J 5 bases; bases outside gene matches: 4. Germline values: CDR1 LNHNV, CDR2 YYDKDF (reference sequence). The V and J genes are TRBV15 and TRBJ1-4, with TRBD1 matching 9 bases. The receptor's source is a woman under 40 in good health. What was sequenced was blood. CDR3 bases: TGTGCCACCAGCAGAGATAGTGGACAGGGGAATGAAAAACTGTTTTTT. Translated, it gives CATSRDSGQGNEKLFF.